Many counts were recorded for the clone carrying this TCR beta chain. These data come from a study of patients and donors after allogeneic stem cell transplantation. The V end lost 7 bases, the J end lost 6 bases, and 15 bases lay between the germline ends. CDR1 and CDR2 from the germline V gene are WSHSY and SAAADI. The CDR3 runs 13 residues. TCRdb passed the RT-PCR reads through MiXCR, listing each CDR3 protein once. The table has 57,000 or so distinct CDR3 sequences, about an eighth seen once. Sequencing input: blood, either unsorted or a sorted T cell fraction (not recorded which). The rearrangement links TRBV10-2 to TRBJ1-2; D unresolved. The receptor was isolated from a human donor who was either an allogeneic HSCT recipient or a stem cell or donor lymphocyte infusion donor (not recorded which). It is not recorded whose cells these are; they may come from a transplant donor. CDR3 DNA sequence: TGCGCCAGCACCCCCGGGGTGCATAATGGCTACACCTTC. It translates to CASTPGVHNGYTF.